One sample yielded the 9 T cell receptor beta chains listed below, sequenced in a study of T-cell memory formation after mild COVID-19 (dated by TCRdb to about 2021). The library came from 5' RACE. Sequencing used an Illumina NovaSeq 6000. In TCRdb, the public reads were trimmed at Q25 with fastp and aligned with MiXCR, with productive beta chains retained. Identical CDR3 protein sequences are pooled into one entry, listed with their most common genes and DNA. For this sample there are about 400,000 distinct CDR3 sequences; 15% to 20% appear just once. About 22% of the sample goes to the ten largest clones. The sequenced material came from PBMCs or a T cell subset sorted from them (not recorded which). These receptors all come from a man aged 18 to 30 who had mild COVID-19 (a few samples of this study predate the infection). The sample titles of this study are shuffled in the database, so cell type and time point are left out; the donor was told from shared clones.

In this sample, this clonotype turned up a few times. The chain is built from TRBV11-2 and TRBJ2-5, with 10 bases fitting TRBD1. This CDR3 region has 16 residues. Per germline, CDR1 SGHAT and CDR2 FQNNGV. Unmatched junction bases numbered 11, after V lost 5 bases and J lost 5 bases. In DNA form, the CDR3 reads TGTGCCAGCAGCAAACCCGGGACAGGGGTGCGGGAGACCCAGTACTTC. Translating it yields CASSKPGTGVRETQYF. Supplemented by reference TRBV11-2 and TRBJ2-5, the full variable domain reads EAGVAQSPRYKIIEKRQSVAFWCNPISGHATLYWYQQILGQGPKLLIQFQNNGVVDDSQLPKDRFSAERLKGVDSTLKIQPAKLEDSAVYLCASSKPGTGVRETQYFGPGTRLLVL.

The gene calls are TRBV11-2 and TRBJ2-1; 7 bases match TRBD2. CDR1 SGHAT and CDR2 FQNNGV come from the germline V gene. The CDR3 is 15 amino acids. The V segment lost 5 bases and the J segment 0 bases; nucleotides outside the gene matches: 4. The CDR3, as DNA: TGTGCCAGCAGCCCGCGGGGGAACTCCTACAATGAGCAGTTCTTC. The encoded protein is CASSPRGNSYNEQFF.

At least ten counts were recorded for this clonotype. V gene TRBV19 combines with J gene TRBJ1-1; a possible D gene is TRBD1 (6 bases). The length of the CDR3 is 13 residues. Germline V gives CDR1 LNHDA, CDR2 SQIVND (reference sequence). Trimming left V 7 bases short and J 5 bases short, with 14 bases between. The CDR3 DNA follows: TGTGCCAGTAAGGAATCCGGGACAACTGAAGCTTTCTTT. Protein product: CASKESGTTEAFF.

This rearrangement joins TRBV28 to TRBJ1-1; tentative D call: TRBD1 (5 bases). CDR1 MDHEN and CDR2 SYDVKM come from the germline V gene. The CDR3 spans 14 residues. Trimming left V 2 bases short and J 5 bases short, with 12 bases between. CDR3 residues: CASSLPGIGTEAFF. The CDR3 DNA reads as TGTGCCAGCAGTTTACCAGGGATCGGGACTGAAGCTTTCTTT.

The chain joins TRBV28 to TRBJ1-2; 9 bases are a match to TRBD1. Looked up from germline, CDR1 is MDHEN and CDR2 is SYDVKM. This CDR3 is 15 amino acids long. The V and J ends lost 3 bases and 4 bases, in that order; junction bases with no gene match: 6. CDR3 amino acids: CASSFAGTGSYGYTF. The CDR3 bases are TGTGCCAGCAGTTTTGCCGGGACAGGGTCCTATGGCTACACCTTC.

The CDR3 DNA sequence: TGCGCCAGCAGCTTGGTTCGGGGTGGGGCCCTTAATGAGCAGTTCTTC. Translated: CASSLVRGGALNEQFF. The chain recombines TRBV5-1 with TRBJ2-1; D might be TRBD1 or TRBD2, each matching 5 bases. Germline CDR1 SGHRS, CDR2 YFSETQ. CDR3 length equals 16 residues. V was trimmed by 0 bases and J by 7 bases, leaving 17 bases between them.

V and J are TRBV12-3 or TRBV12-4 and TRBJ2-2; D gene uncertain. CDR3 length equals 12 residues. V lost 9 bases to trimming and J lost 9 bases, with 14 bases between them. The chain's CDR3 is CASHLGSWELFF. CDR3 coding DNA: TGTGCCAGTCACCTGGGCAGTTGGGAGCTGTTTTTT.

This clonotype was detected once. This chain joins TRBV7-2 and TRBJ2-1; D is possibly TRBD1 (5 bases). Trimming removed 0 bases at V and 0 bases at J, with 12 bases between. CDR3 length: 17 residues. CDR1 is SGHTA, CDR2 FQGNSA, per germline. CDR3: CASSLAGPYSSYNEQFF. The CDR3, as DNA: TGTGCCAGCAGCTTAGCGGGGCCATATAGCTCCTACAATGAGCAGTTCTTC.

The chain combines TRBV6-5 with TRBJ2-7; 7 nucleotides match TRBD2. Germline-derived CDR1 and CDR2 are MNHEY and SVGAGI. The CDR3 runs 14 residues. V lost 6 bases, J lost 5 bases, and 10 bases stayed unmatched. CDR3 DNA sequence: TGTGCCAGCAGCCCTATCACGGGGGGTAACGAGCAGTACGTC. Amino acid sequence: CASSPITGGNEQYV.